This T cell receptor (beta chain) is drawn from a study of blood T cells in healthy people across ages. Together with a sample-barcoded 5' primer, a J-beta primer mix was included in a second PCR lasting 7 to 11 cycles. One entry per CDR3 protein results from TCRdb running MiXCR on the 5' RACE reads. This table holds roughly 800,000 distinct CDR3 sequences, about three fifths found once. Between the trimmed V and J ends, which lost 2 bases and 11 bases, there was a span of 6 bases. Germline V gene data show CDR1 as DFQATT and CDR2 as SNEGSKA (reference sequence). The CDR3 length is 10 residues. The people who gave samples were healthy Caucasians from Russia, aged roughly 6 to 90.

This chain uses TRBV20-1 with TRBJ1-4; D is unresolved. This receptor was identified in a man aged 25-45 years in good health. The sample consisted of blood. In DNA form, the CDR3 reads TGCAGTGCTAGACACGAGAAACTGTTTTTT. Protein sequence: CSARHEKLFF.